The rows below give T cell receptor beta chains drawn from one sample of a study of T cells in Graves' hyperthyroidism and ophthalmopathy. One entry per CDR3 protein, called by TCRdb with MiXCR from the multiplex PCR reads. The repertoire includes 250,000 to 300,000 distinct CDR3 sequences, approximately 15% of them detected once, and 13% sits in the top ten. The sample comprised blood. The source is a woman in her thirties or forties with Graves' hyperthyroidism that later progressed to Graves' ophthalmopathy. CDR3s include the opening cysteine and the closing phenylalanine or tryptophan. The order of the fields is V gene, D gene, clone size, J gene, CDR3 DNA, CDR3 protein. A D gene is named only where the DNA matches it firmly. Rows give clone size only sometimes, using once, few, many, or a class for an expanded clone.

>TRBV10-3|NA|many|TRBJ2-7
TGTGCCATCAGTGATTGGGGCCTCGAGCAGTACTTC
CAISDWGLEQYF
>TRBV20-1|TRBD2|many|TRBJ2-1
TGCAGTGCTGCGGGGACTAACGACGCAAGCGGTGAGCAGTTCTTC
CSAAGTNDASGEQFF
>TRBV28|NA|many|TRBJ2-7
TGTGCCAGCAGTGAGGACAGCCTCCGTTTGGGCGAGCAGTACTTC
CASSEDSLRLGEQYF
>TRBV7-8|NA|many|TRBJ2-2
TGTGCCACCTCGCTTAGGGCCGGGGAGCTGTTTTTT
CATSLRAGELFF
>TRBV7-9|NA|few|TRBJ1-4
TGTGCCAGCAGCTTAGCCCCCCCACGTGAGACTAATGAAAAACTGTTTTTT
CASSLAPPRETNEKLFF
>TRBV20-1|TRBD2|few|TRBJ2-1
TGCAGTGCCAAGACTAGCGGGAGATTAGATGAGCAGTTCTTC
CSAKTSGRLDEQFF
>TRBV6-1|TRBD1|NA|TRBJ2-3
TGTGCCAGCAGCACAGGGGGATGGGTCACAGATACGCAGTATTTT
CASSTGGWVTDTQYF
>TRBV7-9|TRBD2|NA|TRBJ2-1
TGTGCCAGCAGCTTAGTACTAGCGGTGCTCAATGAGCAGTTCTTC
CASSLVLAVLNEQFF
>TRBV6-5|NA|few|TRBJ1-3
TGTGCCAGCAGTTACTCTGGACTAAGCTCTGGAAACACCATATATTTT
CASSYSGLSSGNTIYF
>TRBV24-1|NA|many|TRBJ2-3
TGTGCCACCAGTGACCCCCGGGCGTCGAGCACAGATACGCAGTATTTT
CATSDPRASSTDTQYF
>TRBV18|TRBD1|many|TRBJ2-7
TGTGCCAGCTCACCTCTCTATACGGGACAGAATACCTACGAGCAGTACTTC
CASSPLYTGQNTYEQYF
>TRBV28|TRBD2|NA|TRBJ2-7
TGTGCCAGCAGTAGATCTAGCGGGAGTCGGCAGTACTTC
CASSRSSGSRQYF
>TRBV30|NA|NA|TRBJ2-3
TGTGCCTGGACGTTAGTCACAGATACGCAGTATTTT
CAWTLVTDTQYF
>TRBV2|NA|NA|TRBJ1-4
TGTGCCAGCAGAGACAGGCTTCCTTCTAATGAAAAACTGTTTTTT
CASRDRLPSNEKLFF
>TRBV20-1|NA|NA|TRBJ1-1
TGCAGTGCTAGAATTGGGAAATCTGAAGCTTTCTTT
CSARIGKSEAFF
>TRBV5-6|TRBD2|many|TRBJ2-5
TGTGCCAGCAGACCGGCCGGGGGGGGGCAAGAGACCCAGTACTTC
CASRPAGGGQETQYF
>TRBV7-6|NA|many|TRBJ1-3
TGTGCCAGCAGCGAAGGGACCGAGGGAAACACCATATATTTT
CASSEGTEGNTIYF
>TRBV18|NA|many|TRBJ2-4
TGTGCCAGCTCACCCCCCACGGGCAACATTCAGTACTTC
CASSPPTGNIQYF
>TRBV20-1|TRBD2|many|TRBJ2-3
TGCAGTGCGGAAGCGGGAGGGCAGAGGGTCACAGATACGCAGTATTTT
CSAEAGGQRVTDTQYF
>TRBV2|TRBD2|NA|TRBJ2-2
TGTGCCAGCAGTTTTCTAGCGGGAGTCAACACCGGGGAGCTGTTTTTT
CASSFLAGVNTGELFF
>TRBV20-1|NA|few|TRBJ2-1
TGCAGTGCCCCTATCTGGGGGGAAATTTACAATGAGCAGTTCTTC
CSAPIWGEIYNEQFF
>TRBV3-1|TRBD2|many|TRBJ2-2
TGTGCCAGCAGCCTTAGGTCTAGCGGGAGTCTGTACACCGGGGAGCTGTTTTTT
CASSLRSSGSLYTGELFF
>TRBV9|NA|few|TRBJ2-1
TGTGCCAGCAGCGTCGGGGGTAGCGGCAATGAGCAGTTCTTC
CASSVGGSGNEQFF
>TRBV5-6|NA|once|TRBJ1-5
TGTGCCAGCAGCATACGGGGCGGTAAGCCCCAGCATTTT
CASSIRGGKPQHF
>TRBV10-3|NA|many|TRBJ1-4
TGTGCCATCAGTGAGCTCGTGAATGAAAAACTGTTTTTT
CAISELVNEKLFF
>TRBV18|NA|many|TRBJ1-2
TGTGCCAGCTCACCGAGGAGATACAGGGAAGGCTACACCTTC
CASSPRRYREGYTF
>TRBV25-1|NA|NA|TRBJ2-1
TGTGCCAGCAGTGGGACGGACTCCCCGAAATGGTATGAGCAGTTCTTC
CASSGTDSPKWYEQFF
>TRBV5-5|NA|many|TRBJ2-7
TGTGCCAGCAGCTTAGGGCGGGACCCCTCCTACGAGCAGTACTTC
CASSLGRDPSYEQYF
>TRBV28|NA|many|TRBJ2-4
TGTGCCAGCAGCACTCCGGGGTTGGGAATGGCTGGCAACATTCAGTACTTC
CASSTPGLGMAGNIQYF
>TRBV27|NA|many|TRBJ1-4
TGTGCCAGCAGGCCGGCGCTCCGTATAAAACTGTTTTTT
CASRPALRIKLFF
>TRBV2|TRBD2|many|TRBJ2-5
TGTGCCAGCAGGGAGAGGGGACTAGCGGAGACCCAGTACTTC
CASRERGLAETQYF
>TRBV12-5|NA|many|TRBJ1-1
TGTGCTAGTGGTTTCGAAGGCAGAATGAACACTGAAGCTTTCTTT
CASGFEGRMNTEAFF
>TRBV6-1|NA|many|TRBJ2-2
TGTGCCAGCAGTGAACTGGGGAACACCGGGGAGCTGTTTTTT
CASSELGNTGELFF
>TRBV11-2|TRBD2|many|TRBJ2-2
TGTGCCAGCAGCTTAGCTAGCGGGAGGGCCACCACCGGGGAGCTGTTTTTT
CASSLASGRATTGELFF
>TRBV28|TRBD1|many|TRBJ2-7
TGTGCCAGCAGTGCGCCGGGACAGGGCTACGAGCAGTACTTC
CASSAPGQGYEQYF
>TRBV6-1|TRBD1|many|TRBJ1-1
TGTGCCAGCAGACCCCTTGGGACAGAGCCCCCAATGAACACTGAAGCTTTCTTT
CASRPLGTEPPMNTEAFF
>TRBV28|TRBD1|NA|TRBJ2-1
TGTGCCAGCAGAAATGGACAGGGGAGTGATGAGCAGTTCTTC
CASRNGQGSDEQFF
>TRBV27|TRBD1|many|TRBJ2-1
TGTGCCAGCAGTTTCAGGACAGGGGCTAACAATGAGCAGTTCTTC
CASSFRTGANNEQFF
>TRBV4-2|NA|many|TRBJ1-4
TGTGCCAGCAGCCAAGATCGAAGGGGCCAAGGTGAAAAACTGTTTTTT
CASSQDRRGQGEKLFF
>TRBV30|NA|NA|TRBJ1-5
TGTGCCTGGAGTTCTGGGACGGTTAGCAATCAGCCCCAGCATTTT
CAWSSGTVSNQPQHF
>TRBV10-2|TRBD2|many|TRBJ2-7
TGCGCCAGCTGGGGGGGCTACGAGCAGTACTTC
CASWGGYEQYF
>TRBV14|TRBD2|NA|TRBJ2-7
TGTGCCAGCAGCGTCGGGACTAGCGGGAGGCTCTACTACGAGCAGTACTTC
CASSVGTSGRLYYEQYF
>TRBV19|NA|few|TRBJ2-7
TGTGCCAGTAGTTCGCAGGGACCCTCGGACGAGCAGTACTTC
CASSSQGPSDEQYF
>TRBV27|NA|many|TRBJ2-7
TGTGCCAGCAGTGCCACGGGCGGGGCCTACGAGCAGTACTTC
CASSATGGAYEQYF
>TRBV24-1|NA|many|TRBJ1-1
TGTGCCACCAGTGATCAGGACGGCGAAGCTTTCTTT
CATSDQDGEAFF
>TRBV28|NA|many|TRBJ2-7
TGTGCCAGCAGTTCCCTCCTACTGGGGTTTGCCTACGAGCAGTACTTC
CASSSLLLGFAYEQYF
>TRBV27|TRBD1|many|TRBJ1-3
TGTGCCAGCAGTCCACAGGGGAATGGAAACACCATATATTTT
CASSPQGNGNTIYF
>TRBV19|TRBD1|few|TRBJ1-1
TGTGCCAGTAGCAACCGGGACAGAGCAGACACTGAAGCTTTCTTT
CASSNRDRADTEAFF
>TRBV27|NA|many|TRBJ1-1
TGTGCCAGCAGTTTTTGGGGAGGGAACACTGAAGCTTTCTTT
CASSFWGGNTEAFF
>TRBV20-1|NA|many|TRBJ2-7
TGCAGTGCTAGTACGGGGGCCTCCTACGAGCAGTACTTC
CSASTGASYEQYF
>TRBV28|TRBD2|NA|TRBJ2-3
TGTGCCAGCAAGGTCGCGGGAGGGCCAGATACGCAGTATTTT
CASKVAGGPDTQYF
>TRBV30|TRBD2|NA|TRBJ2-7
TGTGCCTGGAACCTGGGTGGAGCGGGGTACGAGCAGTACTTC
CAWNLGGAGYEQYF
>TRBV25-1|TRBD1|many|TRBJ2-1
TGTGCCAGCAGGACAGGGGGTGACAATGAGCAGTTCTTC
CASRTGGDNEQFF